Listed below are T cell receptor beta chains from one sample, sequenced in a study of cytomegalovirus exposure and HLA in healthy donors. TCRdb's copy holds only in-frame clones and misses some; the assay was immunoSEQ multiplex PCR. In the table there are about 120,000 clones, around 89% of which are singletons. The sequenced material came from PBMCs. Receptors were obtained from a woman under 30 in good health and CMV-seropositive. Each CDR3 is given with its conserved first and last residue. Fields, in order: V gene, J gene, clone size, D gene, CDR3 protein, CDR3 DNA. The D gene is left open where the match is weak. Expanded clones get a size class; other rows say once, few or many, or leave the size out.

V gene: TRBV2; J gene: TRBJ2-5; clone size: NA; D gene: TRBD2; CDR3 protein: CASRARTSGEETQYF; CDR3 DNA: TGTGCCAGCAGGGCACGGACTAGCGGGGAAGAGACCCAGTACTTC
V gene: TRBV30; J gene: TRBJ1-2; clone size: NA; D gene: NA; CDR3 protein: CAWSFTGSYGYTF; CDR3 DNA: TGTGCCTGGAGTTTCACAGGGTCCTATGGCTACACCTTC
V gene: TRBV6-6; J gene: TRBJ2-7; clone size: NA; D gene: TRBD2; CDR3 protein: CAAGGVAGVGEQYF; CDR3 DNA: TGTGCCGCTGGTGGAGTAGCGGGAGTCGGCGAGCAGTACTTC
V gene: TRBV4-2; J gene: TRBJ2-5; clone size: NA; D gene: TRBD1; CDR3 protein: CASSQDLTGGKTQYF; CDR3 DNA: TGTGCCAGCAGCCAAGATCTGACAGGGGGGAAGACCCAGTACTTC
V gene: TRBV5-6; J gene: TRBJ2-5; clone size: NA; D gene: NA; CDR3 protein: CASSFIQGSWETQYF; CDR3 DNA: TGTGCCAGCAGCTTCATCCAGGGCAGTTGGGAGACCCAGTACTTC
V gene: TRBV11-3; J gene: TRBJ1-2; clone size: NA; D gene: TRBD1; CDR3 protein: CASSLTGGRGYTF; CDR3 DNA: TGTGCCAGCAGCTTAACAGGGGGAAGAGGCTACACCTTC
V gene: TRBV7-2; J gene: TRBJ1-1; clone size: NA; D gene: NA; CDR3 protein: CASSLAGGNTEAFF; CDR3 DNA: TGTGCCAGCAGCTTAGCCGGGGGGAACACTGAAGCTTTCTTT
V gene: TRBV29-1; J gene: TRBJ2-3; clone size: NA; D gene: TRBD2; CDR3 protein: CSVGGVPQADTQYF; CDR3 DNA: TGCAGCGTCGGGGGGGTCCCGCAGGCAGATACGCAGTATTTT
V gene: TRBV27; J gene: TRBJ1-1; clone size: NA; D gene: NA; CDR3 protein: CASSFRTGGRTTEAFF; CDR3 DNA: TGTGCCAGCAGTTTTCGTACGGGGGGCAGAACGACTGAAGCTTTCTTT
V gene: TRBV23-1; J gene: TRBJ2-5; clone size: NA; D gene: NA; CDR3 protein: CASIRDSGETQYF; CDR3 DNA: TGCGCCAGCATTAGGGACTCGGGGGAGACCCAGTACTTC
V gene: TRBV18; J gene: TRBJ2-1; clone size: NA; D gene: TRBD2; CDR3 protein: CASSPPSSGGGNEQFF; CDR3 DNA: TGTGCCAGCTCACCACCTTCTAGCGGGGGTGGAAATGAGCAGTTCTTC
V gene: TRBV6-5; J gene: TRBJ2-1; clone size: NA; D gene: TRBD2; CDR3 protein: CASSFGTSFSEQFF; CDR3 DNA: TGTGCCAGCAGTTTCGGGACTAGCTTTTCGGAGCAGTTCTTC
V gene: TRBV7-9; J gene: TRBJ2-3; clone size: NA; D gene: TRBD2; CDR3 protein: CASSMTAGVGDTQYF; CDR3 DNA: TGTGCCAGCAGCATGACAGCGGGAGTGGGAGATACGCAGTATTTT
V gene: TRBV6-1; J gene: TRBJ1-1; clone size: NA; D gene: NA; CDR3 protein: CASSEDRANTEAFF; CDR3 DNA: TGTGCCAGCAGTGAAGACAGGGCGAACACTGAAGCTTTCTTT
V gene: TRBV2; J gene: TRBJ2-1; clone size: NA; D gene: NA; CDR3 protein: CASSRPPATRGQFF; CDR3 DNA: TGTGCCAGCAGCCGGCCCCCTGCTACCCGGGGACAGTTCTTC
V gene: TRBV2; J gene: TRBJ1-6; clone size: few; D gene: TRBD1; CDR3 protein: CASSELGTGINNSPLHF; CDR3 DNA: TGTGCCAGCAGTGAATTAGGGACAGGCATTAATAATTCACCCCTCCACTTT
V gene: TRBV6-6; J gene: TRBJ2-6; clone size: NA; D gene: NA; CDR3 protein: CASRTSGGSGANVLTF; CDR3 DNA: TGTGCCAGCAGAACGAGTGGGGGGTCTGGGGCCAACGTCCTGACTTTC
V gene: TRBV7-2; J gene: TRBJ1-2; clone size: NA; D gene: NA; CDR3 protein: CASSLPGGSRGYTF; CDR3 DNA: TGTGCCAGCAGCCTCCCGGGGGGGTCTCGGGGCTACACCTTC
V gene: TRBV4-1; J gene: TRBJ1-6; clone size: NA; D gene: NA; CDR3 protein: CASSQQLEGSPLHF; CDR3 DNA: TGCGCCAGCAGCCAACAACTGGAGGGTTCACCCCTCCACTTT
V gene: TRBV27; J gene: TRBJ2-1; clone size: NA; D gene: NA; CDR3 protein: CASSLQGNEQFF; CDR3 DNA: TGTGCCAGCAGTTTACAGGGGAATGAGCAGTTCTTC
V gene: TRBV15; J gene: TRBJ2-7; clone size: NA; D gene: TRBD1; CDR3 protein: CATSRKSGTGTYEQYF; CDR3 DNA: TGTGCCACCAGCAGGAAGTCCGGGACAGGGACCTACGAGCAGTACTTC
V gene: TRBV28; J gene: TRBJ2-2; clone size: few; D gene: TRBD2; CDR3 protein: CASSPGLAVTGELFF; CDR3 DNA: TGTGCCAGCAGCCCAGGACTAGCGGTGACCGGGGAGCTGTTTTTT
V gene: TRBV9; J gene: TRBJ2-5; clone size: NA; D gene: NA; CDR3 protein: CASSAGGPAHGQYF; CDR3 DNA: TGTGCCAGCAGCGCAGGAGGACCAGCCCACGGGCAGTACTTC
V gene: TRBV5-6; J gene: TRBJ1-3; clone size: NA; D gene: NA; CDR3 protein: CASSWGQDTIYF; CDR3 DNA: TGTGCCAGCAGCTGGGGGCAGGACACCATATATTTT